Sequencing of this T cell receptor beta chain was carried out in a study of T cell responses to AZD1222 COVID-19 vaccine. Whole-study context: Second doses that came at about 4 or about 12 weeks were put together. Study results and caveats: Sampling captured repertoires only after the peak T cell response.

Here immunoSEQ multiplex PCR was the method, and the copy in TCRdb shows in-frame clones only, minus some. The sample consists of 100,000 to 150,000 clones, just over 85% of them appearing once. The length of the CDR3 is 17 residues. The germline V gene encodes CDR1 SGHTA and CDR2 FQGNSA. V lost 5 bases to trimming and J lost 6 bases; unmatched junction nucleotides: 16. Comment on this clone: Its target is not known.

The specimen comprised peripheral blood, sampled on day 0 of AZD1222 vaccination. This chain links TRBV7-2 with TRBJ2-3; 8 positions agree with TRBD2. The sequence derives from an adult in good health. The CDR3 sequence: CASSPLAGLAVRDTQYF. The CDR3 nucleotides read TGTGCCAGCAGCCCCCTCGCCGGACTAGCAGTTCGTGATACGCAGTATTTT.